Listed below are T cell receptor beta chains from one sample, sequenced in a study of T-cell memory formation after mild COVID-19. TCRdb re-analysed the 5' RACE reads in MiXCR, keeping a single row per CDR3 protein. The sample records roughly 220,000 distinct CDR3 sequences, 9.5% to 10% being singletons. The sample comprised PBMCs or a T cell subset sorted from them (not recorded which). The source of these receptors is a man aged 18 to 30 who had mild COVID-19 (a few samples of this study predate the infection). Cell type and time point are not known. Each CDR3 is given with its conserved first and last residue. Each record gives: J gene, D gene, clone size, V gene, CDR3 protein, CDR3 DNA. D genes are given only for firm matches. The size of a clone is reported for some rows only, either as once, few or many, or as a class for expanded clones.

J: TRBJ2-3
D: -
size: few
V: TRBV20-1
CDR3: CSAREVTQYF
DNA: TGCAGTGCTAGAGAGGTTACGCAGTATTTT

J: TRBJ1-5
D: TRBD1
size: many
V: TRBV7-9
CDR3: CASSPLLGQGSNQPQHF
DNA: TGTGCCAGCAGCCCCCTGTTAGGACAGGGAAGCAATCAGCCCCAGCATTTT

J: TRBJ1-2
D: -
size: few
V: TRBV12-3/TRBV12-4
CDR3: CASSWDVANYGYTF
DNA: TGTGCCAGCAGTTGGGACGTGGCTAACTATGGCTACACCTTC

J: TRBJ2-2
D: -
size: few
V: TRBV25-1
CDR3: CASSTQEVGELFF
DNA: TGTGCCAGCAGTACCCAAGAGGTCGGGGAGCTGTTTTTT

J: TRBJ2-3
D: -
size: few
V: TRBV7-2
CDR3: CASSSAPLTDTQYF
DNA: TGTGCCAGCAGCTCAGCGCCCCTCACAGATACGCAGTATTTT

J: TRBJ2-1
D: TRBD1
size: -
V: TRBV2
CDR3: CASSSGTGVTFF
DNA: TGTGCCAGCAGCTCCGGGACAGGGGTTACGTTCTTC

J: TRBJ2-1
D: -
size: -
V: TRBV24-1
CDR3: CATTTTGNEQFF
DNA: TGTGCCACCACAACCACAGGTAATGAGCAGTTCTTC

J: TRBJ1-5
D: -
size: few
V: TRBV20-1
CDR3: CSARADSNQPQHF
DNA: TGCAGTGCTAGAGCAGATAGCAATCAGCCCCAGCATTTT

J: TRBJ2-3
D: -
size: -
V: TRBV9
CDR3: CASSESASTDTQYF
DNA: TGTGCCAGCAGCGAGTCGGCTAGCACAGATACGCAGTATTTT

J: TRBJ2-5
D: TRBD2
size: few
V: TRBV10-3
CDR3: CAITPGSGAQETQYF
DNA: TGTGCCATCACCCCGGGTAGCGGGGCCCAGGAGACCCAGTACTTC

J: TRBJ1-2
D: -
size: few
V: TRBV7-9
CDR3: CASSLEQGYGYTF
DNA: TGTGCCAGCAGCTTAGAGCAGGGCTATGGCTACACCTTC

J: TRBJ2-5
D: -
size: many
V: TRBV5-4
CDR3: CASSLERGETQYF
DNA: TGTGCCAGCAGCTTGGAAAGGGGTGAGACCCAGTACTTC

J: TRBJ2-7
D: TRBD1
size: -
V: TRBV5-6
CDR3: CASRRTGGDYEQYF
DNA: TGTGCCAGCAGGCGGACAGGTGGCGACTACGAGCAGTACTTC

J: TRBJ1-1
D: TRBD1
size: -
V: TRBV28
CDR3: CASSLHGQGGTEAFF
DNA: TGTGCCAGCAGTTTACATGGACAGGGCGGCACTGAAGCTTTCTTT

J: TRBJ1-5
D: -
size: few
V: TRBV10-3
CDR3: CAISESEGLSNQPQHF
DNA: TGTGCCATCAGTGAGTCGGAGGGCCTCAGCAATCAGCCCCAGCATTTT

J: TRBJ2-4
D: TRBD2
size: many
V: TRBV2
CDR3: CATTGLAGRNIQYF
DNA: TGTGCCACCACAGGACTAGCGGGGCGAAACATTCAGTACTTC

J: TRBJ2-7
D: TRBD2
size: -
V: TRBV6-2/TRBV6-3
CDR3: CASSSAGGTYEQYF
DNA: TGTGCCAGCAGTTCCGCGGGGGGGACCTACGAGCAGTACTTC

J: TRBJ2-3
D: TRBD2
size: -
V: TRBV20-1
CDR3: CSARVYRLRGTDTQYF
DNA: TGCAGTGCTAGAGTCTACCGGCTGCGGGGGACAGATACGCAGTATTTT

J: TRBJ2-7
D: -
size: many
V: TRBV7-2
CDR3: CASSPDGYEQYF
DNA: TGTGCCAGCAGCCCGGACGGCTACGAGCAGTACTTC

J: TRBJ2-6
D: TRBD1
size: -
V: TRBV4-2
CDR3: CASSQGDRAGSGANVLTF
DNA: TGTGCCAGCAGCCAAGGGGACAGGGCCGGCTCTGGGGCCAACGTCCTGACTTTC

J: TRBJ2-2
D: -
size: many
V: TRBV4-1
CDR3: CASSQGWGGTGELFF
DNA: TGCGCCAGCAGCCAAGGATGGGGCGGAACCGGGGAGCTGTTTTTT

J: TRBJ2-1
D: TRBD2
size: -
V: TRBV12-3/TRBV12-4
CDR3: CASRPTSGEQFF
DNA: TGTGCCAGCAGACCCACTAGCGGTGAGCAGTTCTTC

J: TRBJ1-3
D: -
size: few
V: TRBV12-3/TRBV12-4
CDR3: CASTFLSGNTIYF
DNA: TGTGCCAGCACCTTCCTCTCTGGAAACACCATATATTTT

J: TRBJ2-4
D: -
size: many
V: TRBV7-2
CDR3: CASSYQGRAKNIQYF
DNA: TGTGCCAGCAGCTACCAGGGGAGAGCCAAAAACATTCAGTACTTC

J: TRBJ2-6
D: TRBD2
size: many
V: TRBV6-2/TRBV6-3
CDR3: CASSRTSGFSGANVLTF
DNA: TGTGCCAGCAGCCGGACTAGCGGCTTCTCTGGGGCCAACGTCCTGACTTTC

J: TRBJ1-2
D: -
size: -
V: TRBV5-5
CDR3: CASSFPGTGYTF
DNA: TGTGCCAGCAGCTTTCCGGGGACTGGCTACACCTTC

J: TRBJ1-1
D: -
size: few
V: TRBV7-2
CDR3: CASSGRGGRAAFF
DNA: TGTGCCAGCAGCGGACGTGGGGGACGGGCAGCTTTCTTT

J: TRBJ1-2
D: -
size: many
V: TRBV4-2
CDR3: CASSHGQNYGYTF
DNA: TGTGCCAGCAGCCACGGACAGAACTATGGCTACACCTTC

J: TRBJ2-7
D: -
size: few
V: TRBV6-6
CDR3: CASSFNYEQYF
DNA: TGTGCCAGCAGTTTCAACTACGAGCAGTACTTC

J: TRBJ2-4
D: -
size: many
V: TRBV5-1
CDR3: CASSYQGTDIQYF
DNA: TGCGCCAGCTCATATCAAGGAACGGACATTCAGTACTTC

J: TRBJ1-2
D: -
size: -
V: TRBV12-3/TRBV12-4
CDR3: CASTLGENNYGYTF
DNA: TGTGCCAGCACCTTGGGGGAGAATAACTATGGCTACACCTTC

J: TRBJ1-2
D: -
size: few
V: TRBV7-9
CDR3: CASSFRVGYTF
DNA: TGTGCCAGCAGCTTCAGGGTCGGCTACACCTTC

J: TRBJ2-1
D: TRBD2
size: few
V: TRBV9
CDR3: CASSVAASGFYNEQFF
DNA: TGTGCCAGCAGCGTAGCCGCTAGCGGTTTCTACAATGAGCAGTTCTTC

J: TRBJ2-5
D: -
size: many
V: TRBV5-1
CDR3: CASSMIVQETQYF
DNA: TGCGCCAGCAGCATGATAGTACAAGAGACCCAGTACTTC

J: TRBJ2-1
D: -
size: -
V: TRBV6-6
CDR3: CASRQGMGEQFF
DNA: TGTGCCAGCAGACAGGGAATGGGTGAGCAGTTCTTC

J: TRBJ1-5
D: -
size: few
V: TRBV7-2
CDR3: CASSYTGGGNQPQHF
DNA: TGTGCCAGCAGCTACACAGGAGGGGGAAATCAGCCCCAGCATTTT

J: TRBJ2-3
D: -
size: -
V: TRBV7-9
CDR3: CASSLLEGALADTQYF
DNA: TGTGCCAGCAGCCTGCTGGAGGGGGCTTTGGCAGATACGCAGTATTTT

J: TRBJ2-3
D: TRBD1
size: many
V: TRBV5-1
CDR3: CASSLVQTGDTQYF
DNA: TGCGCCAGCAGCTTGGTTCAGACAGGGGATACGCAGTATTTT

J: TRBJ2-3
D: -
size: -
V: TRBV4-1
CDR3: CASSQDHHTDTQYF
DNA: TGCGCCAGCAGCCAGGATCACCACACAGATACGCAGTATTTT

J: TRBJ2-3
D: TRBD2
size: many
V: TRBV6-5
CDR3: CASGEQRGPGDTQYF
DNA: TGTGCCAGCGGCGAACAGCGGGGGCCAGGTGATACGCAGTATTTT

J: TRBJ2-7
D: TRBD1
size: few
V: TRBV7-2
CDR3: CASSTGDRGYEQYF
DNA: TGTGCCAGCAGCACCGGGGACAGGGGCTACGAGCAGTACTTC

J: TRBJ1-4
D: TRBD1
size: -
V: TRBV7-2
CDR3: CASRETGVGEKLFF
DNA: TGTGCCAGCAGGGAGACAGGGGTGGGTGAAAAACTGTTTTTT

J: TRBJ2-1
D: -
size: many
V: TRBV7-3
CDR3: CASSSPLGGNEQFF
DNA: TGTGCCAGCAGCTCCCCCCTTGGTGGCAATGAGCAGTTCTTC

J: TRBJ2-3
D: -
size: -
V: TRBV15
CDR3: CATSRGGVDTDTQYF
DNA: TGTGCCACCAGCAGAGGAGGAGTAGACACAGATACGCAGTATTTT

J: TRBJ1-2
D: -
size: few
V: TRBV20-1
CDR3: CSARDQGRDYGYTF
DNA: TGCAGTGCTAGAGATCAGGGCCGGGACTATGGCTACACCTTC

J: TRBJ2-5
D: -
size: many
V: TRBV3-1
CDR3: CASSQVETQYF
DNA: TGTGCCAGCAGCCAAGTCGAGACCCAGTACTTC

J: TRBJ2-6
D: -
size: many
V: TRBV7-6
CDR3: CASSFRGLLKPGANVLTF
DNA: TGTGCCAGCAGCTTTAGGGGACTCTTAAAGCCTGGGGCCAACGTCCTGACTTTC

J: TRBJ2-5
D: TRBD2
size: few
V: TRBV5-5
CDR3: CASTRRGGLRGQETQYF
DNA: TGTGCCAGCACTAGGCGGGGGGGGTTGCGGGGCCAAGAGACCCAGTACTTC

J: TRBJ2-1
D: -
size: -
V: TRBV28
CDR3: CASIEGLRDEQFF
DNA: TGTGCCAGCATCGAGGGGCTGAGGGACGAGCAGTTCTTC

J: TRBJ2-3
D: TRBD2
size: few
V: TRBV4-2
CDR3: CASSQDSGFRGTQYF
DNA: TGTGCCAGCAGCCAGGATAGCGGGTTTCGAGGTACGCAGTATTTT

J: TRBJ1-2
D: TRBD1
size: -
V: TRBV7-2
CDR3: CASSSGTGSYYGYTF
DNA: TGTGCCAGCAGCTCGGGGACAGGGTCTTACTATGGCTACACCTTC

J: TRBJ2-5
D: -
size: few
V: TRBV6-2/TRBV6-3
CDR3: CASGNRETQETQYF
DNA: TGTGCCAGCGGGAACCGGGAGACCCAAGAGACCCAGTACTTC

J: TRBJ1-1
D: -
size: -
V: TRBV7-2
CDR3: CASSLGRWTEAFF
DNA: TGTGCCAGCAGCTTGGGGAGATGGACTGAAGCTTTCTTT

J: TRBJ1-4
D: -
size: few
V: TRBV19
CDR3: CASKLAGPGATNEKLFF
DNA: TGTGCCAGTAAACTGGCGGGGCCCGGGGCAACTAATGAAAAACTGTTTTTT

J: TRBJ1-5
D: -
size: medium-sized
V: TRBV5-1
CDR3: CASSLDQGGQPQHF
DNA: TGCGCCAGCAGCTTGGATCAGGGAGGCCAGCCCCAGCATTTT

J: TRBJ2-5
D: -
size: -
V: TRBV5-1
CDR3: CASTVRGVIETQYF
DNA: TGCGCCAGCACCGTGAGGGGTGTAATAGAGACCCAGTACTTC

J: TRBJ2-3
D: -
size: once
V: TRBV2
CDR3: CVGTLGDTQYF
DNA: TGTGTAGGGACCCTGGGAGATACGCAGTATTTT

J: TRBJ1-6
D: -
size: -
V: TRBV3-1
CDR3: CASSLHGGRWDSPLHF
DNA: TGTGCCAGCAGCCTGCATGGGGGGCGGTGGGATTCACCCCTCCACTTT